The rows below give T cell receptor beta chains drawn from one sample of a study of T cells in Graves' hyperthyroidism and ophthalmopathy. In TCRdb, the multiplex PCR reads were re-called with MiXCR into one record per CDR3 protein. Counted here are about 130,000 distinct CDR3 sequences, approximately 24% occurring once; the ten biggest clones make up about two thirds. Material: blood. The receptors here all came from a woman in her forties or fifties with Graves' hyperthyroidism that later progressed to Graves' ophthalmopathy. Both conserved end residues are part of each CDR3. A D gene is named only where the DNA matches it firmly. A row's size may be missing; if present it is once, few, many or a size class.

V gene: TRBV28
D gene: -
clone size: -
J gene: TRBJ2-7
CDR3 DNA: TGTGCCAGCACCCCCCAGGACAGTTGGGGACACGAGCAGTACTTC
CDR3 protein: CASTPQDSWGHEQYF

V gene: TRBV29-1
D gene: -
clone size: -
J gene: TRBJ2-2
CDR3 DNA: TGCAGCGCGGGACAAGGCCCCGGGGAGCTGTTTTTT
CDR3 protein: CSAGQGPGELFF

V gene: TRBV27
D gene: -
clone size: -
J gene: TRBJ2-1
CDR3 DNA: TGTGCCAGCAGTTTATCGGGGAGGGGGCGCCTCAGTAACAATGAGCGGTTCTTC
CDR3 protein: CASSLSGRGRLSNNERFF

V gene: TRBV29-1
D gene: -
clone size: many
J gene: TRBJ2-1
CDR3 DNA: TGCAGCGTTGAAGCTAGCTCCTACAATGAGCAGTTCTTC
CDR3 protein: CSVEASSYNEQFF

V gene: TRBV27
D gene: -
clone size: -
J gene: TRBJ1-4
CDR3 DNA: TGTGCCAGCAGTCTGGCAGCAACTAATGAAAAACTGTTTTTT
CDR3 protein: CASSLAATNEKLFF

V gene: TRBV27
D gene: TRBD1
clone size: few
J gene: TRBJ2-3
CDR3 DNA: TGTGCCAGCAGCATTGGACAGGGGAGGGATACGCAGTATTTT
CDR3 protein: CASSIGQGRDTQYF

V gene: TRBV28
D gene: -
clone size: many
J gene: TRBJ2-3
CDR3 DNA: TGTGCCAGCAGTTTACCCCCCCGTCGGGGCACAGATACGCAGTATTTT
CDR3 protein: CASSLPPRRGTDTQYF

V gene: TRBV2
D gene: TRBD1
clone size: few
J gene: TRBJ2-3
CDR3 DNA: TGTGCCAGTGTGGGGGACAGGTCCTCTAGCACAGATACGCAGTATTTT
CDR3 protein: CASVGDRSSSTDTQYF

V gene: TRBV11-2
D gene: TRBD1
clone size: -
J gene: TRBJ2-5
CDR3 DNA: TGTGCCAGCAGCGGAACAGGGGGAGGAGAGACCCAGTACTTC
CDR3 protein: CASSGTGGGETQYF

V gene: TRBV20-1
D gene: -
clone size: many
J gene: TRBJ2-5
CDR3 DNA: TGCAGTGCTAGCCACGGGACCAGTGCGGAGACCCAGTACTTC
CDR3 protein: CSASHGTSAETQYF

V gene: TRBV28
D gene: TRBD2
clone size: many
J gene: TRBJ2-7
CDR3 DNA: TGTGCCAGCAGTCCCGCGGGGGTGTCCTACGAGCAGTACTTC
CDR3 protein: CASSPAGVSYEQYF

V gene: TRBV20-1
D gene: TRBD1
clone size: -
J gene: TRBJ1-6
CDR3 DNA: TGCAGTGCTATCCCAGGGGGCGGTAGGAATTCACCCCTCCACTTT
CDR3 protein: CSAIPGGGRNSPLHF

V gene: TRBV20-1
D gene: -
clone size: many
J gene: TRBJ2-1
CDR3 DNA: TGCAGTGCTAGTTTCGCTAACCACTACAATGAGCAGTTCTTC
CDR3 protein: CSASFANHYNEQFF

V gene: TRBV14
D gene: -
clone size: many
J gene: TRBJ1-2
CDR3 DNA: TGTGCCAGCAGCCAGGAAAGTCCGGGCGTCTATGGCTACACCTTC
CDR3 protein: CASSQESPGVYGYTF

V gene: TRBV7-2
D gene: TRBD1
clone size: -
J gene: TRBJ2-7
CDR3 DNA: TGTGCCAGCAGCTTGGGACAGAGAGCCTACGAGCAGTACTTC
CDR3 protein: CASSLGQRAYEQYF

V gene: TRBV5-4
D gene: TRBD1
clone size: few
J gene: TRBJ1-2
CDR3 DNA: TGTGCCAGCAGCTTGGAGGGGACAGTTAACTATGGCTACACCTTC
CDR3 protein: CASSLEGTVNYGYTF

V gene: TRBV5-1
D gene: TRBD1
clone size: -
J gene: TRBJ2-7
CDR3 DNA: TGCGCCAGCAGCTCTGGGACAGTTAATAGTCCCTCCTACGAGCAGTACTTC
CDR3 protein: CASSSGTVNSPSYEQYF

V gene: TRBV7-9
D gene: -
clone size: -
J gene: TRBJ2-5
CDR3 DNA: TGTGCCAGCAGCTCGAGCTTACAGGGGGCTGGCGGGAGGGTCGAGACCCAGTACTTC
CDR3 protein: CASSSSLQGAGGRVETQYF

V gene: TRBV5-1
D gene: -
clone size: -
J gene: TRBJ2-1
CDR3 DNA: TGCGCCAGCAGCTTCTCGAGCTCCTACAATGAGCAGTTCTTC
CDR3 protein: CASSFSSSYNEQFF

V gene: TRBV27
D gene: -
clone size: few
J gene: TRBJ2-4
CDR3 DNA: TGTGCCAGCAGTTTAGGGGGTTCCAAAAACATTCAGTACTTC
CDR3 protein: CASSLGGSKNIQYF

V gene: TRBV5-8
D gene: -
clone size: -
J gene: TRBJ2-7
CDR3 DNA: TGTGCCAGCAGCAAGCCGGGACCGGCCTCCTACGAGCAGTACTTC
CDR3 protein: CASSKPGPASYEQYF

V gene: TRBV11-2
D gene: TRBD1
clone size: few
J gene: TRBJ1-4
CDR3 DNA: TGTGCCAGCAGCTTTACAGGGGCAACTAATGAAAAACTGTTTTTT
CDR3 protein: CASSFTGATNEKLFF

V gene: TRBV7-9
D gene: -
clone size: -
J gene: TRBJ1-5
CDR3 DNA: TGTGCCAGCAGCTCGGACAGCAATCAGCCCCAGCATTTT
CDR3 protein: CASSSDSNQPQHF

V gene: TRBV5-6
D gene: TRBD1
clone size: -
J gene: TRBJ1-2
CDR3 DNA: TGTGCCAGCAGCCCCCCGGGACAGTCCTATGGCTACACCTTC
CDR3 protein: CASSPPGQSYGYTF

V gene: TRBV28
D gene: TRBD1
clone size: many
J gene: TRBJ1-2
CDR3 DNA: TGTGCCAGCACCACTACAGGCAGGGGGGGTGGCTACACCTTC
CDR3 protein: CASTTTGRGGGYTF

V gene: TRBV9
D gene: -
clone size: -
J gene: TRBJ2-7
CDR3 DNA: TGTGCCAGCAGCGTAGATGGGGGCGAGCAGTACTTC
CDR3 protein: CASSVDGGEQYF

V gene: TRBV11-1
D gene: TRBD1
clone size: -
J gene: TRBJ2-5
CDR3 DNA: TGCGCCAGCAGCTTCGACAGGGGCCAAGAGACCCAGTACTTC
CDR3 protein: CASSFDRGQETQYF

V gene: TRBV29-1
D gene: TRBD1
clone size: -
J gene: TRBJ2-1
CDR3 DNA: TGCAGCGTCCGGGACAGGGAGGCCTACAATGAGCAGTTCTTC
CDR3 protein: CSVRDREAYNEQFF

V gene: TRBV9
D gene: TRBD2
clone size: few
J gene: TRBJ2-1
CDR3 DNA: TGTGCCAGCAGCCCTAGCGGGATCCGCCACAATGAGCAGTTCTTC
CDR3 protein: CASSPSGIRHNEQFF

V gene: TRBV15
D gene: -
clone size: -
J gene: TRBJ2-7
CDR3 DNA: TGTGCCACCAGCGGAGATCTGGACAGCGAGCAGTACTTC
CDR3 protein: CATSGDLDSEQYF

V gene: TRBV20-1
D gene: -
clone size: -
J gene: TRBJ1-5
CDR3 DNA: TGCAGTGCTGCACAGGACCTGAGCAATCAGCCCCAGCATTTT
CDR3 protein: CSAAQDLSNQPQHF

V gene: TRBV2
D gene: -
clone size: -
J gene: TRBJ2-2
CDR3 DNA: TGTGCCAGCAGTCTACAGGGTTTAGGGACCGGGGAGCTGTTTTTT
CDR3 protein: CASSLQGLGTGELFF

V gene: TRBV6-1
D gene: TRBD2
clone size: many
J gene: TRBJ2-1
CDR3 DNA: TGTGCCAGCAGTGAAGAGGTAGCGGGAGGGAATGAGCAGTTCTTC
CDR3 protein: CASSEEVAGGNEQFF

V gene: TRBV12-3/TRBV12-4
D gene: TRBD2
clone size: many
J gene: TRBJ2-5
CDR3 DNA: TGTGCCAGCAGTTTTCGGCGGGGGGAGACCCAGTACTTC
CDR3 protein: CASSFRRGETQYF

V gene: TRBV18
D gene: TRBD1
clone size: -
J gene: TRBJ1-2
CDR3 DNA: TGTGCCAGCTCACCGTCAACCGGGACAGGGGGCTTCGGCTACACCTTC
CDR3 protein: CASSPSTGTGGFGYTF

V gene: TRBV7-3
D gene: TRBD1
clone size: -
J gene: TRBJ2-4
CDR3 DNA: TGTGCCAGCTCACCAGGGACAGAAAACATTCAGTACTTC
CDR3 protein: CASSPGTENIQYF

V gene: TRBV11-2
D gene: TRBD1
clone size: many
J gene: TRBJ1-1
CDR3 DNA: TGTGCCAGCAGCCAAACAGGGGGCATCACTGAAGCTTTCTTT
CDR3 protein: CASSQTGGITEAFF

V gene: TRBV27
D gene: -
clone size: -
J gene: TRBJ1-4
CDR3 DNA: TGTGCCAGCAGAAGAGGGGGGTTAAAGGAAAAACTGTTTTTT
CDR3 protein: CASRRGGLKEKLFF

V gene: TRBV29-1
D gene: -
clone size: many
J gene: TRBJ2-5
CDR3 DNA: TGCAGCGCCAAGGGAGGGGCGACAGGGACCCAGTACTTC
CDR3 protein: CSAKGGATGTQYF

V gene: TRBV3-1
D gene: -
clone size: many
J gene: TRBJ2-1
CDR3 DNA: TGTGCCAGCAGCGCGGGGTCGGGGGCCGCTGAGCAGTTCTTC
CDR3 protein: CASSAGSGAAEQFF

V gene: TRBV3-1
D gene: -
clone size: many
J gene: TRBJ2-5
CDR3 DNA: TGTGCCAGCAGCCACGGGACAGGGACTAGAGAGACCCAGTACTTC
CDR3 protein: CASSHGTGTRETQYF

V gene: TRBV5-6
D gene: -
clone size: few
J gene: TRBJ2-4
CDR3 DNA: TGTGCCAGCAGCTTGTTAGGCTGGTACGGGCTGGAGGCCAAAAACATTCAGTACTTC
CDR3 protein: CASSLLGWYGLEAKNIQYF

V gene: TRBV6-5
D gene: -
clone size: many
J gene: TRBJ1-5
CDR3 DNA: TGTGCCAGCAGTTACTCGTGGAGGGCGGGCAATCAGCCCCAGCATTTT
CDR3 protein: CASSYSWRAGNQPQHF

V gene: TRBV20-1
D gene: TRBD2
clone size: many
J gene: TRBJ2-3
CDR3 DNA: TGCAGTGCAGGCCCCGTAGCGGGGCGGGATACGCAGTATTTT
CDR3 protein: CSAGPVAGRDTQYF

V gene: TRBV4-1
D gene: -
clone size: -
J gene: TRBJ2-3
CDR3 DNA: TGCGCCAGCAGCCAAGATCCTGGGACCGCTAGCACAGATACGCAGTATTTT
CDR3 protein: CASSQDPGTASTDTQYF

V gene: TRBV5-1
D gene: TRBD1
clone size: -
J gene: TRBJ2-6
CDR3 DNA: TGTGCCAGCAGCTTGGTTACAGGGGTTCCGGGGGCCAACGTCCTGACTTTC
CDR3 protein: CASSLVTGVPGANVLTF

V gene: TRBV5-6
D gene: -
clone size: many
J gene: TRBJ2-4
CDR3 DNA: TGTGCCAGCAGCTTGCAGACAGAACTAGCCAAAAACATTCAGTACTTC
CDR3 protein: CASSLQTELAKNIQYF

V gene: TRBV6-2/TRBV6-3
D gene: -
clone size: many
J gene: TRBJ2-5
CDR3 DNA: TGTGCCAGCAGTTACGGCTTCGGTCTCGCGGAGGGGGCCCAGTACTTC
CDR3 protein: CASSYGFGLAEGAQYF